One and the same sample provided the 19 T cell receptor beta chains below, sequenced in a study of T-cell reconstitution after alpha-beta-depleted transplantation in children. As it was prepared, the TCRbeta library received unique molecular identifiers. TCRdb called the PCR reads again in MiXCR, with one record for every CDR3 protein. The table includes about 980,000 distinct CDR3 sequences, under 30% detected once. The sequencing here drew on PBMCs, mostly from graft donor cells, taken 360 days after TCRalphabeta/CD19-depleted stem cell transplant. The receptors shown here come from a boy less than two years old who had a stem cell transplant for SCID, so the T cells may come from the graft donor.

The CDR3: CASSAGGTYEQYF. CDR3 nucleotides: TGTGCCAGCAGTGCAGGGGGCACGTACGAGCAGTACTTC. The rearrangement uses TRBV28 and TRBJ2-7; 8 bases are a match to TRBD1. The germline gives CDR1 MDHEN, CDR2 SYDVKM. The J segment lost 4 bases and the V segment lost 5 bases, leaving 4 bases of the junction unmatched. The CDR3 covers 13 residues.

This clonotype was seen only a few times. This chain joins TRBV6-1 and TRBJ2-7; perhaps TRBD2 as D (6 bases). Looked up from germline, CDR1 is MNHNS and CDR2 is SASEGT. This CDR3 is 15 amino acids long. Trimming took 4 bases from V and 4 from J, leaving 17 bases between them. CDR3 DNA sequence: TGTGCCAGCAGTGCCCTCGGCGGGCTAGCGTACGAGCAGTACTTC. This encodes CASSALGGLAYEQYF.

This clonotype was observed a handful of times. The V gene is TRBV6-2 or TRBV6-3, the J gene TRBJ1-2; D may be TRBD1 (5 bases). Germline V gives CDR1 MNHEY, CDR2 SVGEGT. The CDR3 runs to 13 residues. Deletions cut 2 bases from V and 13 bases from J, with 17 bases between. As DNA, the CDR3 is TGTGCCAGCAGTTACCTCGCCAGGGATGTGAGCACCTTC. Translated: CASSYLARDVSTF.

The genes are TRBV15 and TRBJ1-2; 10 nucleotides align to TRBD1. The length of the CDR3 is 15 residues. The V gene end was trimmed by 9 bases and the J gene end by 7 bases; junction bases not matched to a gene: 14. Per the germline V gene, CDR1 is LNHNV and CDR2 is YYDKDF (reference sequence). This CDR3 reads CATTARDRGSGGYTF. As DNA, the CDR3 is TGTGCCACTACAGCTAGGGACAGGGGATCAGGTGGCTACACCTTC.

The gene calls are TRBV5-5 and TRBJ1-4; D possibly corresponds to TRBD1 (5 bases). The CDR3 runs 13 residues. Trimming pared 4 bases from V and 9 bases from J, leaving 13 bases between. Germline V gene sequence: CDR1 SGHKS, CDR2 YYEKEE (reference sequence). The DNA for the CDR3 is TGTGCCAGCAGCAGGAGGGAGGGGAAAAAACTGTTTTTT. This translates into CASSRREGKKLFF.

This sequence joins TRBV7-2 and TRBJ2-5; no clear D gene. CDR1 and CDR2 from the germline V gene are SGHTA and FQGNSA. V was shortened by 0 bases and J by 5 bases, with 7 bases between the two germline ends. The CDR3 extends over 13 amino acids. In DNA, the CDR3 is TGTGCCAGCAGCTTAGCGGCTTACGAGACCCAGTACTTC. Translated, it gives CASSLAAYETQYF.

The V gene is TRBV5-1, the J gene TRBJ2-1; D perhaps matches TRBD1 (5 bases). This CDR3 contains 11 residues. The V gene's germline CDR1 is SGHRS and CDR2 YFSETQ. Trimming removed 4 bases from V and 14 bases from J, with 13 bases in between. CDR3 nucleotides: TGCGCCAGCAGCCGTCAGGGTAACGAGTTCTTC. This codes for CASSRQGNEFF.

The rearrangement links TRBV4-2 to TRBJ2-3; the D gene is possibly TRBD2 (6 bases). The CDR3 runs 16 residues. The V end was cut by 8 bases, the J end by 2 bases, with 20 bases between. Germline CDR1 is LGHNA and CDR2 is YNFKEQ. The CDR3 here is CASAMGGAPFTDTQYF. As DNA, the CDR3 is TGTGCCAGCGCGATGGGCGGGGCTCCCTTCACAGATACGCAGTATTTT.

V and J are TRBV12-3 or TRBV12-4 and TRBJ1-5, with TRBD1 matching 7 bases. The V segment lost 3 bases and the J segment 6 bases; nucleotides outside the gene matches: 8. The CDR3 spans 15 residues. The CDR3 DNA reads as TGTGCCAGCAGTTTCACAGGGGAGAGGAGTCAGCCCCAGCATTTT. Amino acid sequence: CASSFTGERSQPQHF.

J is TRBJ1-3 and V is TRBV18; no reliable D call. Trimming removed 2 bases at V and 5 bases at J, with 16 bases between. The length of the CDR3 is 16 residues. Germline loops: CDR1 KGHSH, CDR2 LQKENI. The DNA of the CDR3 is TGTGCCAGCTCACCAACCAGCGACGGCCGAAGAAACACCATATATTTT. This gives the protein CASSPTSDGRRNTIYF.

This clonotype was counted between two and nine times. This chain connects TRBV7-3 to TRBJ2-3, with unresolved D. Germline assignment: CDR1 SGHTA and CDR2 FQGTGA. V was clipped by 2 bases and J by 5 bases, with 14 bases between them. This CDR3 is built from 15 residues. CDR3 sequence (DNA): TGTGCCAGCAGCTTATGGGTAGGGAATGAAGATACGCAGTATTTT. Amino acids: CASSLWVGNEDTQYF.

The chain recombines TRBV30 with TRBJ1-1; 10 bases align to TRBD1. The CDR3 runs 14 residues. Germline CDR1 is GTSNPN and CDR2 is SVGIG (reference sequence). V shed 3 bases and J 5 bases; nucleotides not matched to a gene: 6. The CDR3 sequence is CAWRRRDRGTEAFF. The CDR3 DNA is TGTGCCTGGAGAAGGCGGGACAGGGGTACTGAAGCTTTCTTT.

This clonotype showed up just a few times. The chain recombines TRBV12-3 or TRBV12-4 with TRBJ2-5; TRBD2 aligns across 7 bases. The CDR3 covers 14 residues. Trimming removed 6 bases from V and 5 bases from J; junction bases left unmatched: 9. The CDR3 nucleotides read TGTGCCAGCAGGGACGGACTAGACTCCGAGACCCAGTACTTC. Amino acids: CASRDGLDSETQYF.

CDR3 sequence: CASSFWGPGSTEAFF. The DNA of the CDR3 is TGCGCCAGCAGCTTTTGGGGGCCGGGGAGCACTGAAGCTTTCTTT. This chain joins TRBV5-1 and TRBJ1-1; tentative D call: TRBD1 (6 bases). The CDR3 runs to 15 residues. V lost 2 bases and J lost 4, with 15 bases in between. Germline-derived CDR1 and CDR2 are SGHRS and YFSETQ. Using reference TRBV5-1 and TRBJ1-1 for the parts outside the CDR3, the full variable domain is KAGVTQTPRYLIKTRGQQVTLSCSPISGHRSVSWYQQTPGQGLQFLFEYFSETQRNKGNFPGRFSGRQFSNSRSEMNVSTLELGDSALYLCASSFWGPGSTEAFFGQGTRLTVV.

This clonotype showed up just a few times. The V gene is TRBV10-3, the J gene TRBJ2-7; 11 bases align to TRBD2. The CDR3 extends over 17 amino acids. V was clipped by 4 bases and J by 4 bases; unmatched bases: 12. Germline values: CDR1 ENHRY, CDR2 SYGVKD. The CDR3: CAISAYASGGPEYEQYF. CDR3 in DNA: TGTGCCATCAGTGCTTATGCTAGCGGGGGGCCGGAGTACGAGCAGTACTTC.

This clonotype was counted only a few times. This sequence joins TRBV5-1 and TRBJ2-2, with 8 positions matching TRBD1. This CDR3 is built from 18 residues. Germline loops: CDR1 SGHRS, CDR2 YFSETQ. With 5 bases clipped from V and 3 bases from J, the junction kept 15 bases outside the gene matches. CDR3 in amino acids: CASRSPHNAGGDTGELFF. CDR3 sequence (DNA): TGCGCCAGCAGGTCCCCTCACAACGCAGGGGGCGACACCGGGGAGCTGTTTTTT.

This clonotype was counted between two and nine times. The DNA of the CDR3 is TGTGCCAGCAGTTTAAGGATTAGCAATCAGCCCCAGCATTTT. Translated: CASSLRISNQPQHF. This chain uses TRBV12-3 or TRBV12-4 with TRBJ1-5; D is unresolved. V was cut by 2 bases and J by 0 bases, with 5 bases left in between. The CDR3 totals 14 residues.

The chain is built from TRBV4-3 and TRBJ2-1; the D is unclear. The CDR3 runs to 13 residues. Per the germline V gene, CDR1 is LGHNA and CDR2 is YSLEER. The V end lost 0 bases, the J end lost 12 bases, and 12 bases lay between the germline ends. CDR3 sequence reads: CASSQDRSLGQFF. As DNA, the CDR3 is TGCGCCAGCAGCCAAGATCGGTCGCTCGGGCAGTTCTTC.

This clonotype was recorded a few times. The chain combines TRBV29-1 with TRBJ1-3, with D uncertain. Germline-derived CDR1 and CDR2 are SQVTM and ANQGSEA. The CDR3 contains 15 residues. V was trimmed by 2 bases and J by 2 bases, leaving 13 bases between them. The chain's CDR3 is CSVELGQLPGNTIYF. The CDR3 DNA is TGCAGCGTTGAATTGGGTCAGCTACCTGGAAACACCATATATTTT.